This passage covers 4 T cell receptor beta chains from one sample sequenced in a study of neurological immune-mediated disorders. TCRdb re-analysed the 5' RACE reads in MiXCR, keeping a single row per CDR3 protein. The sample shows about 74,000 distinct CDR3 sequences, approximately 5.2% of them seen only once. The material sequenced was PBMCs. The receptors were sampled from a man between 18 and 29 years old with multiple sclerosis.

This clonotype has a count of ten or more. The genes are TRBV4-3 and TRBJ1-5, with a tentative D call TRBD1 (6 bases). Per germline, CDR1 LGHNA and CDR2 YSLEER. V was trimmed by 2 bases and J by 6 bases, leaving 11 bases between them. There are 14 residues in the CDR3. CDR3 sequence (DNA): TGCGCCAGCAGCCAATCAGGGGTAAGTCAGCCCCAGCATTTT. Its protein product is CASSQSGVSQPQHF.

This clonotype was seen repeatedly, ten times or more. This chain links TRBV7-2 with TRBJ1-4, with 7 nucleotides matching TRBD1. Unmatched junction bases numbered 7, after V lost 2 bases and J lost 4 bases. CDR3 length: 16 residues. Looked up from germline, CDR1 is SGHTA and CDR2 is FQGNSA. This CDR3 is CASSLLDRDYNEKLFF. CDR3 nucleotides: TGTGCCAGCAGCTTATTAGACAGGGACTATAATGAAAAACTGTTTTTT.

This clonotype was picked up many times. The rearrangement uses TRBV5-1 and TRBJ2-1, with D perhaps TRBD1 or TRBD2 (5 bases each). V was shortened by 4 bases and J by 7 bases, with 18 bases between the two germline ends. This CDR3 contains 15 residues. Germline CDR1 is SGHRS and CDR2 is YFSETQ. CDR3 sequence: CASSGGSPAFNEQFF. The DNA for the CDR3 is TGCGCCAGCAGCGGGGGTAGCCCGGCCTTTAATGAGCAGTTCTTC.

Many counts were recorded for this clonotype. The genes are TRBV20-1 and TRBJ2-1; 9 bases match TRBD2. The V segment lost 1 base and the J segment 5 bases; nucleotides outside the gene matches: 6. Germline V lookup: CDR1 DFQATT, CDR2 SNEGSKA (reference sequence). The CDR3 runs to 15 residues. DNA of the CDR3: TGCAGTGCTAGAGGGGGGACTAGCAACCACAATGAGCAGTTCTTC. This codes for CSARGGTSNHNEQFF.